This passage covers 22 T cell receptor beta chains from one sample sequenced in a study of cytomegalovirus exposure and HLA in healthy donors. The PCR ran on 60 Vbeta and 13 Jbeta primers. TCRdb's table, derived via immunoSEQ multiplex PCR, lists solely in-frame clones and lacks some. The top ten hold roughly 8.9% of the sample, which has 40,000 or so clones, over 55% seen once. The sample taken for sequencing was PBMCs. The receptors shown here come from a human donor in good health.

The chain combines TRBV7-2 with TRBJ2-3; D uncertain. Trimming left V 4 bases short and J 1 base short, with 9 bases between. This CDR3 contains 14 residues. Germline CDR1 is SGHTA and CDR2 is FQGNSA. The CDR3 here is CASSSNSRTDTQYF. In DNA, the CDR3 is TGTGCCAGCAGCTCCAATTCCCGCACAGATACGCAGTATTTT.

This clone was seen just once. The chain employs TRBV7-9 and TRBJ2-7, with 7 bases matching TRBD1. With V trimmed by 0 bases and J by 9 bases, 8 bases remained unmatched. This CDR3 is built from 14 residues. Looked up from germline, CDR1 is SEHNR and CDR2 is FQNEAQ (reference sequence). The CDR3 here is CASSLADRALGQYF. In DNA form, the CDR3 reads TGTGCCAGCAGCTTAGCCGACAGGGCCCTTGGGCAGTACTTC.

This clone was seen once. The chain carries TRBV18 and TRBJ1-5, with TRBD1 identical over 7 bases. This CDR3 is 14 amino acids long. V lost 1 base and J lost 5; bases outside the gene matches: 2. Per germline, CDR1 KGHSH and CDR2 LQKENI. This CDR3 is CASSPQGADQPQHF. In nucleotides, the CDR3 is TGTGCCAGCTCACCACAGGGGGCTGATCAGCCCCAGCATTTT. Using reference TRBV18 and TRBJ1-5 for the parts outside the CDR3, the full variable domain is NAGVMQNPRHLVRRRGQEARLRCSPMKGHSHVYWYRQLPEEGLKFMVYLQKENIIDESGMPKERFSAEFPKEGPSILRIQQVVRGDSAAYFCASSPQGADQPQHFGDGTRLSIL.

The CDR3, as DNA: TGTGCCAGCTCAAGAGGACAGGGATACAATGAGCAGTTCTTC. This translates into CASSRGQGYNEQFF. The V gene is TRBV18, the J gene TRBJ2-1, with 8 bases lining up with TRBD1. CDR3 length equals 14 residues. Trimming cost V 5 bases and J 4 bases; bases outside gene matches: 4. From germline, CDR1 is KGHSH and CDR2 LQKENI.

The CDR3 sequence: CASSLVRGAQETQYF. The CDR3 DNA reads as TGTGCCAGCAGCTTAGTCCGGGGGGCTCAAGAGACCCAGTACTTC. The V and J genes are TRBV7-2 and TRBJ2-5; perhaps TRBD2 as D (7 bases). CDR3 length: 15 amino acids. The V end was cut by 1 base, the J end by 2 bases, with 11 bases between. The germline gives CDR1 SGHTA, CDR2 FQGNSA.

This chain connects TRBV5-1 to TRBJ1-2; D might be TRBD1 (6 bases). Trimming pared 3 bases from V and 7 bases from J, leaving 19 bases between. The length of the CDR3 is 15 residues. Germline CDR1 and CDR2: SGHRS and YFSETQ. The DNA for the CDR3 is TGCGCCAGCAGCTCAGGCCCCTCAGGGGATGGTGGCTACACCTTC. Protein: CASSSGPSGDGGYTF.

V is TRBV10-1 and J is TRBJ1-5, with TRBD1 matching 7 bases. The CDR3 sequence is 15 residues long. Germline V gives CDR1 WNHNN, CDR2 SYGVQD (reference sequence). V dropped 2 bases and J dropped 5; count of bases not matched to a gene: 6. The CDR3 is CASSEETGIDQPQHF. The CDR3 DNA is TGCGCCAGCAGTGAGGAGACAGGGATTGATCAGCCCCAGCATTTT.

This chain uses TRBV18 with TRBJ1-2; D is possibly TRBD1 (6 bases). CDR1 and CDR2 from the germline V gene are KGHSH and LQKENI. This CDR3 is 16 amino acids long. Trimming pared 3 bases from V and 6 bases from J, leaving 20 bases between. This CDR3 is CASSPNTGHSGDGYTF. The CDR3 bases are TGTGCCAGCTCACCGAACACAGGGCACTCAGGAGATGGCTACACCTTC.

This clone was recorded once. The chain joins TRBV12-5 to TRBJ2-3; TRBD1 is a possible D gene (6 bases). Germline CDR1 LGHNT, CDR2 FRNRAP. Trimming took off 1 base at V and 0 bases at J, with 11 bases between the two ends. This CDR3 is 16 amino acids long. The CDR3: CASGLAPGASTDTQYF. The CDR3 DNA reads as TGTGCTAGTGGTTTGGCCCCAGGGGCCAGCACAGATACGCAGTATTTT.

This clone was observed once. This chain connects TRBV6-5 to TRBJ1-2, with D tentatively TRBD1 (6 bases). Germline lookup yields CDR1 MNHEY and CDR2 SVGAGI. V dropped 6 bases and J dropped 8 bases, with 16 bases sitting between them. This CDR3 has 13 amino acids. Written as DNA, the CDR3 is TGTGCCAGCAGCACAGGGCCCATGGGGGGCTACACCTTC. Translating it yields CASSTGPMGGYTF.

This chain connects TRBV30 to TRBJ1-4, with D maybe TRBD1 (5 bases). V was cut by 4 bases and J by 11 bases, with 11 bases left in between. CDR3 length: 11 amino acids. From germline, CDR1 is GTSNPN and CDR2 SVGIG (reference sequence). The chain's CDR3 is CAWTPGGKLFF. CDR3 in DNA: TGTGCCTGGACCCCGGGGGGGAAACTGTTTTTT.

The V and J genes are TRBV5-6 and TRBJ2-7; D is perhaps TRBD2 (5 bases). Germline CDR1 is SGHDT and CDR2 is YYEEEE. The CDR3 length is 15 residues. V was pared by 3 bases and J by 0 bases, with 13 bases between. As DNA, the CDR3 is TGTGCCAGCAGCTCGAGGGCACGGAGCTCCTACGAGCAGTACTTC. Translated: CASSSRARSSYEQYF.

The rearrangement joins TRBV6-6 to TRBJ2-7, with D possibly matching TRBD2 (6 bases). Germline assignment: CDR1 MNHNY and CDR2 SVGAGI (reference sequence). The CDR3 covers 12 residues. V lost 6 bases to trimming and J lost 4 bases, with 10 bases between them. CDR3 sequence (DNA): TGTGCCAGCAGCCCTGGGGGGTACGAGCAGTACTTC. As protein: CASSPGGYEQYF.

This chain uses TRBV14 with TRBJ1-3, with D possibly being TRBD1 (5 bases). Germline CDR1 and CDR2: SGHDN and FVKESK. Between the trimmed V and J ends, which lost 1 base and 2 bases, there was a span of 9 bases. This CDR3 has 15 amino acids. CDR3 region: CASSQGRGAGNTIYF. In DNA form, the CDR3 reads TGTGCCAGCAGCCAAGGAAGGGGCGCTGGAAACACCATATATTTT.

J is TRBJ2-3 and V is TRBV10-3; D uncertain. The CDR3 contains 13 residues. Germline assignment: CDR1 ENHRY and CDR2 SYGVKD. V lost 6 bases, J lost 0 bases, and 7 bases lay in between. CDR3 sequence: CAIRLTSTDTQYF. CDR3 sequence (DNA): TGTGCCATCAGGTTGACTAGCACAGATACGCAGTATTTT.

The V and J genes are TRBV19 and TRBJ2-7; no definite D call. CDR3 length: 13 amino acids. Germline values: CDR1 LNHDA, CDR2 SQIVND (reference sequence). V gave up 3 bases and J gave up 4 bases, with 10 bases separating them. CDR3 protein: CASSMSEAYEQYF. The CDR3 coding sequence is TGTGCCAGTAGTATGAGTGAGGCTTACGAGCAGTACTTC. The whole variable domain, filled in from reference TRBV19 and TRBJ2-7, reads DGGITQSPKYLFRKEGQNVTLSCEQNLNHDAMYWYRQDPGQGLRLIYYSQIVNDFQKGDIAEGYSVSREKKESFPLTVTSAQKNPTAFYLCASSMSEAYEQYFGPGTRLTVT.

The chain has TRBV30 and TRBJ1-4; D gene ambiguous. The length of the CDR3 is 11 residues. Germline CDR1 and CDR2: GTSNPN and SVGIG (reference sequence). V was shortened by 2 bases and J by 10 bases, with 8 bases between the two germline ends. The CDR3 reads CAWSLEGKLFF. As DNA, the CDR3 is TGTGCCTGGAGTCTCGAGGGAAAACTGTTTTTT.

The chain has TRBV6-1 and TRBJ2-3; D perhaps matches TRBD2 (5 bases). Trimming took off 6 bases at V and 2 bases at J, with 12 bases between the two ends. This CDR3 is built from 14 residues. Germline CDR1 is MNHNS and CDR2 is SASEGT. DNA for the CDR3: TGTGCCAGCAGGATGGACTTCTACACAGATACGCAGTATTTT. It specifies CASRMDFYTDTQYF.

The J gene is TRBJ2-7, the V gene TRBV2; TRBD1 agrees at 9 bases. This CDR3 region has 14 residues. The ends lost 8 bases at V and 6 bases at J; junction bases unmatched: 11. Germline V lookup: CDR1 SNHLY, CDR2 FYNNEI. CDR3 residues: CASAGGQGILEQYF. The CDR3 nucleotides read TGTGCCAGCGCCGGGGGACAGGGAATCCTCGAGCAGTACTTC.

This clone was seen only a few times. The chain couples TRBV10-2 to TRBJ2-7; 9 nucleotides match TRBD1. The CDR3 has 15 amino acids. V was clipped by 3 bases and J by 4 bases; unmatched bases: 7. Per germline, CDR1 WSHSY and CDR2 SAAADI. CDR3 DNA: TGCGCCAGCAGTGATACCGGGACAGGGCAGTACGAGCAGTACTTC. Protein sequence: CASSDTGTGQYEQYF.

The chain couples TRBV27 to TRBJ1-1, with D possibly matching TRBD1 (6 bases). The CDR3 runs to 13 residues. CDR1 is MNHEY and CDR2 is SMNVEV in the germline V gene (reference sequence). The V end was cut by 5 bases, the J end by 6 bases, with 13 bases between. The CDR3 loop is CASSPRQESEAFF. CDR3 in DNA: TGTGCCAGCAGTCCTAGACAGGAATCTGAAGCTTTCTTT.

This clone was recorded a few times. The J gene is TRBJ1-2, the V gene TRBV30; tentatively, D is TRBD1 (6 bases). CDR1 and CDR2 from the germline V gene are GTSNPN and SVGIG (reference sequence). V was shortened by 4 bases and J by 6 bases, with 15 bases between the two germline ends. This CDR3 region has 13 residues. CDR3 sequence: CAWKPDRWNGYTF. For the CDR3, the DNA is TGTGCCTGGAAACCGGACAGATGGAATGGCTACACCTTC.